The sequence of this T cell receptor beta chain was determined in a study of T cell responses to AZD1222 COVID-19 vaccine. Study results and caveats: Of the AZD1222 recipients, only five to seven were seropositive at baseline. Mapped onto spike, vaccine-associated CD4 TCRs spanned it and were dominant at 160-218 and 743-854. Mostly white British, mostly female donors; authors suggested clonal diversity may be underestimated.

Using immunoSEQ multiplex PCR, the repertoire was profiled, and TCRdb retains in-frame clones only, with some absent. The sample consists of roughly 77,000 clones, 70% to 90% of them appearing once. The CDR3 runs 14 residues. The J segment lost 1 base and the V segment lost 5 bases, leaving 3 bases of the junction unmatched. Germline V gene lookup returns CDR1 MGHDK and CDR2 SYGVNS. This clone was found once. Its matching antigen is unknown. This chain uses TRBV25-1 with TRBJ2-5, with 8 bases matching TRBD1. The clonotype comes from an adult in good health. Specimen: peripheral blood, collected on day 0 of MenACWY control vaccination. CDR3 sequence: CASSRTGIQETQYF. In nucleotides, the CDR3 is TGTGCCAGCAGTCGGACAGGGATCCAAGAGACCCAGTACTTC.